These 11 T cell receptor beta chains were sequenced from one sample in a study of OX40 agonist ivuxolimab in advanced cancers. TCRdb's copy holds only in-frame clones and misses some; the assay was immunoSEQ multiplex PCR. The data contain 15,000 or so clones, 70% to 90% of them seen just once; the ten biggest clones take up roughly 30%. The material sequenced was CD4+ or CD8+ T cells sorted from blood, taken in a trial of the OX40 agonist ivuxolimab. All receptors come from an adult with an advanced solid tumor such as melanoma, head and neck, liver or kidney cancer.

The chain uses TRBV7-6 and TRBJ2-7, with 9 nucleotides matching TRBD1. The CDR3 sequence is 14 residues long. V gave up 3 bases and J gave up 3 bases; unmatched junction bases: 3. Germline V gene sequence: CDR1 SGHVS, CDR2 FNYEAQ. The DNA of the CDR3 is TGTGCCAGCAGCTTGACAGGGGGGGGCTACGAGCAGTACTTC. As protein: CASSLTGGGYEQYF.

This chain links TRBV2 with TRBJ2-5; D remains ambiguous. There are 12 residues in the CDR3. V lost 11 bases, J lost 1 base, and 11 bases lay in between. The V gene's germline CDR1 is SNHLY and CDR2 FYNNEI. CDR3 in DNA: TGTGCCTCCCAGGAGCTCCAAGAGACCCAGTACTTC. This codes for CASQELQETQYF.

The sample holds one count of this clone. The chain joins TRBV7-9 to TRBJ2-7; D remains ambiguous. Trimming stripped 6 bases from V and 5 bases from J, with 8 bases between. This CDR3 is built from 11 residues. In germline, CDR1 is SEHNR, CDR2 FQNEAQ (reference sequence). CDR3 sequence reads: CASSQTDEQYF. The CDR3 nucleotides are TGTGCCAGCAGTCAGACGGACGAGCAGTACTTC. Together with reference TRBV7-9 and TRBJ2-7, the CDR3 gives the full variable domain: DTGVSQNPRHKITKRGQNVTFRCDPISEHNRLYWYRQTLGQGPEFLTYFQNEAQLEKSRLLSDRFSAERPKGSFSTLEIQRTEQGDSAMYLCASSQTDEQYFGPGTRLTVT.

In this sample, this clone turned up a few times. This chain uses TRBV7-9 with TRBJ1-5; no reliable D call. V dropped 3 bases and J dropped 1 base, with 13 bases sitting between them. Germline V gives CDR1 SEHNR, CDR2 FQNEAQ (reference sequence). The CDR3 extends over 16 amino acids. CDR3 DNA: TGTGCCAGCAGCTTTTTCCAAGGTGGCAGCAATCAGCCCCAGCATTTT. Protein: CASSFFQGGSNQPQHF.

The chain combines TRBV19 with TRBJ2-7, with a possible D match to TRBD2 (5 bases). Trimming cost V 5 bases and J 2 bases, with 19 bases left between them. Germline values: CDR1 LNHDA, CDR2 SQIVND (reference sequence). CDR3 length: 16 amino acids. In DNA form, the CDR3 reads TGTGCCAGTAGTGCCAGAACTAGTCACGCAACCTACGAGCAGTACTTC. Translating it yields CASSARTSHATYEQYF.

The chain carries TRBV19 and TRBJ2-4, with 12 bases that match TRBD2. J gave up 2 bases and V 6 bases, and 11 bases lay outside the gene matches. Per germline, CDR1 LNHDA and CDR2 SQIVND (reference sequence). This CDR3 has 18 residues. The CDR3 loop is CASSGGLAGGPSKNIQYF. Here the CDR3 DNA reads TGTGCCAGTAGCGGAGGGCTAGCGGGAGGGCCATCCAAAAACATTCAGTACTTC.

The V and J genes are TRBV9 and TRBJ2-1; 9 bases are a match to TRBD2. From germline, CDR1 is SGDLS and CDR2 YYNGEE. There are 13 residues in the CDR3. The junction had 7 bases not matched to a gene; V was cut back by 0 bases and J by 15 bases. The CDR3 sequence: CASSVDLSGSMFF. CDR3 nucleotides: TGTGCCAGCAGCGTAGACCTTAGCGGGAGTATGTTCTTC.

This rearrangement joins TRBV7-3 to TRBJ2-7, with D hard to call. This CDR3 contains 13 residues. V was pared by 5 bases and J by 5 bases, with 13 bases between. The germline V gene has CDR1 SGHTA and CDR2 FQGTGA. The CDR3 nucleotides are TGTGCCAGCAGCCGAGACACCTCGGACGAGCAGTACTTC. Amino acids: CASSRDTSDEQYF.

V usage is TRBV6-1 and J usage is TRBJ2-1, with D perhaps being TRBD1 or TRBD2 (5 bases each). Trimming stripped 6 bases from V and 6 bases from J, with 18 bases between. Germline V lookup: CDR1 MNHNS, CDR2 SASEGT. There are 15 residues in the CDR3. CDR3 in DNA: TGTGCCAGCAGCCGAGTGACGGGGACCCTCAATGAGCAGTTCTTC. Translation gives CASSRVTGTLNEQFF.

The rearrangement joins TRBV7-9 to TRBJ2-2; 7 positions match TRBD1. The germline gives CDR1 SEHNR, CDR2 FQNEAQ (reference sequence). This CDR3 spans 15 amino acids. Trimming at V came to 5 bases and at J to 4 bases, leaving 7 bases not matched to a gene. CDR3 residues: CASSIRDSFTGELFF. The CDR3 DNA is TGTGCCAGCAGCATTCGGGACAGTTTCACCGGGGAGCTGTTTTTT.

This chain connects TRBV15 to TRBJ2-3; D unclear. V lost 0 bases to trimming and J lost 2 bases, with 6 bases between them. The germline CDR1 and CDR2 sequences are LNHNV and YYDKDF (reference sequence). This CDR3 contains 14 residues. CDR3 amino acids: CATSREASTDTQYF. CDR3 nucleotides: TGTGCCACCAGCAGAGAAGCGTCCACAGATACGCAGTATTTT.